These 15 T cell receptor beta chains were sequenced from one sample in a study of T cells in Graves' hyperthyroidism and ophthalmopathy (dated by TCRdb to about 2019). The protocol used for the library was multiplex PCR. Sequenced on an Illumina HiSeq 2000. The TCR beta CDR3 regions were amplified from RNA transcripts. The TCR CDR3 was subjected to a first round of RT-PCR using the HTBI primer set and the Qiagen OneStep RT-PCR kit. TCRdb trimmed the raw reads at Q25, called clones with MiXCR and kept productive beta chains. Rows merge per CDR3 protein into single entries with the most common DNA and genes. A total of hundreds of thousands of distinct CDR3 sequences appear in this sample, approximately 42% of them only once. The top ten clones comprise roughly 7.2% of the sample. Sequenced material: peripheral blood or thyroid tissue (not recorded which). Receptor source: an adult man with Graves' disease, either hyperthyroidism or ophthalmopathy (not recorded which).

Only a few counts were recorded for this clonotype. V usage is TRBV7-6 and J usage is TRBJ1-1; TRBD1 agrees at 8 bases. The CDR3 consists of 16 residues. The germline CDR1 and CDR2 sequences are SGHVS and FNYEAQ. Trimming at V came to 5 bases and at J to 4 bases, leaving 12 bases not matched to a gene. As DNA, the CDR3 is TGTGCCAGCAGCCTCACGACAGGGGATTTGGTCACTGAAGCTTTCTTT. It specifies CASSLTTGDLVTEAFF.

This clonotype has a handful of counts. The CDR3 coding sequence is TGTGCCAGCAGCGCAGGGTTTTATAACGAGCAGTACTTC. Amino acid sequence: CASSAGFYNEQYF. This chain uses TRBV7-9 with TRBJ2-7; a weak D match, TRBD1 (5 bases). The V gene lost 5 bases and the J gene lost 5 bases, with 13 bases spanning the gap. Germline V gene data show CDR1 as SEHNR and CDR2 as FQNEAQ (reference sequence). The CDR3 runs to 13 residues.

This clonotype was counted many times. CDR3 coding DNA: TGTGCCAGTAAGAACAGGGTGGACGAGCAGTACTTC. It is translated as CASKNRVDEQYF. V usage is TRBV19 and J usage is TRBJ2-7; D may be TRBD1 (6 bases). Germline V gene data show CDR1 as LNHDA and CDR2 as SQIVND (reference sequence). Deletions cut 7 bases from V and 5 bases from J, with 12 bases between. CDR3 length equals 12 residues. Using reference TRBV19 and TRBJ2-7 for the parts outside the CDR3, the full variable domain is DGGITQSPKYLFRKEGQNVTLSCEQNLNHDAMYWYRQDPGQGLRLIYYSQIVNDFQKGDIAEGYSVSREKKESFPLTVTSAQKNPTAFYLCASKNRVDEQYFGPGTRLTVT.

The V gene is TRBV25-1, the J gene TRBJ2-7, with 12 bases fitting TRBD1. The CDR3 is made up of 16 amino acids. Unmatched junction bases numbered 10, after V lost 4 bases and J lost 6 bases. Germline lookup yields CDR1 MGHDK and CDR2 SYGVNS. The CDR3 bases are TGTGCCAGCAGTGCCCCCCCGGGACAGGGGGCGTTCGAGCAGTACTTC. Its protein product is CASSAPPGQGAFEQYF.

The chain links TRBV15 to TRBJ1-5, with D possibly matching TRBD1 (6 bases). Germline CDR1 is LNHNV and CDR2 is YYDKDF (reference sequence). V lost 5 bases and J lost 5, with 19 bases in between. CDR3 length: 16 residues. This chain's CDR3 is CATSGEQGRPDQPQHF. The CDR3 nucleotides are TGTGCCACCAGCGGCGAACAGGGCCGACCGGATCAGCCCCAGCATTTT.

There are many counts of this clonotype. The chain joins TRBV5-1 to TRBJ1-2; D remains unclear. Per the germline V gene, CDR1 is SGHRS and CDR2 is YFSETQ. The CDR3 covers 13 residues. Trimming shortened V by 1 base and J by 2 bases, and 6 bases separated the two germline ends. In nucleotides, the CDR3 is TGCGCCAGCAGCTTGAATGGGAACTATGGCTACACCTTC. Amino acids: CASSLNGNYGYTF. Looking up the rest from reference TRBV5-1 and TRBJ1-2 gives the full variable domain: KAGVTQTPRYLIKTRGQQVTLSCSPISGHRSVSWYQQTPGQGLQFLFEYFSETQRNKGNFPGRFSGRQFSNSRSEMNVSTLELGDSALYLCASSLNGNYGYTFGSGTRLTVV.

The table lists this clonotype with a few counts. The J gene is TRBJ1-3, the V gene TRBV5-1, with 7 bases matching TRBD1. Germline-derived CDR1 and CDR2 are SGHRS and YFSETQ. The trim removed 3 bases at V and 0 bases at J, leaving 9 bases unmatched. The CDR3 length is 17 residues. Here the CDR3 DNA reads TGCGCCAGCAGCTGGTGGGGACAGCAACACTCTGGAAACACCATATATTTT. Translated: CASSWWGQQHSGNTIYF.

The chain couples TRBV5-1 to TRBJ1-1; TRBD1 matches 12 bases. The CDR3 spans 16 residues. From germline, CDR1 is SGHRS and CDR2 YFSETQ. After removal of 2 bases from V and 4 bases from J, the junction contained 6 bases not matched to a gene. In nucleotides, the CDR3 is TGCGCCAGCAGCTTTGGGACAGGGGGCAGGATCACTGAAGCTTTCTTT. As protein: CASSFGTGGRITEAFF. Full variable domain (rest looked up from reference TRBV5-1 and TRBJ1-1): KAGVTQTPRYLIKTRGQQVTLSCSPISGHRSVSWYQQTPGQGLQFLFEYFSETQRNKGNFPGRFSGRQFSNSRSEMNVSTLELGDSALYLCASSFGTGGRITEAFFGQGTRLTVV.

The gene calls are TRBV7-9 and TRBJ1-2; 9 bases align to TRBD1. The germline gives CDR1 SEHNR, CDR2 FQNEAQ (reference sequence). Trimming at V came to 5 bases and at J to 4 bases, leaving 11 bases not matched to a gene. CDR3 length equals 16 residues. CDR3 region: CASSRRDRDPGYGYTF. The CDR3 DNA is TGTGCCAGCAGCCGCCGGGACAGGGACCCCGGCTATGGCTACACCTTC.

This sequence joins TRBV29-1 and TRBJ1-3, with D unresolved. This CDR3 is built from 10 residues. Germline V CDR1 and CDR2: SQVTM, ANQGSEA. V was trimmed by 5 bases and J by 12 bases, leaving 11 bases between them. CDR3 DNA: TGCAGCGTTCGGGTAAATAGCATATATTTT. Its translation: CSVRVNSIYF.

This chain connects TRBV5-1 to TRBJ1-2; D may be TRBD1 (5 bases). Per the germline V gene, CDR1 is SGHRS and CDR2 is YFSETQ. The CDR3 runs 13 residues. Deletions cut 8 bases from V and 5 bases from J, with 16 bases between. This chain's CDR3 is CASDPGTQYGYTF. CDR3 nucleotide sequence: TGCGCCAGTGACCCGGGGACGCAGTATGGCTACACCTTC. The full variable domain, rest sourced from reference TRBV5-1 and TRBJ1-2, is KAGVTQTPRYLIKTRGQQVTLSCSPISGHRSVSWYQQTPGQGLQFLFEYFSETQRNKGNFPGRFSGRQFSNSRSEMNVSTLELGDSALYLCASDPGTQYGYTFGSGTRLTVV.

This clonotype has at least ten counts. This chain joins TRBV29-1 and TRBJ1-5; D is unresolved. Trimming left V 3 bases short and J 10 bases short, with 7 bases between. The CDR3 runs 10 residues. Germline V gene sequence: CDR1 SQVTM, CDR2 ANQGSEA. CDR3 protein: CSVDLYPQHF. The CDR3 DNA is TGCAGCGTTGACTTGTATCCCCAGCATTTT.

In its sample, this clonotype was seen many times. The genes are TRBV9 and TRBJ1-1; 10 nucleotides agree with TRBD1. The CDR3 covers 14 residues. Germline loops: CDR1 SGDLS, CDR2 YYNGEE. The V segment lost 4 bases and the J segment 4 bases; nucleotides outside the gene matches: 4. This CDR3 is CASSTRTGGTEAFF. The CDR3 DNA sequence: TGTGCCAGCAGCACTCGGACAGGGGGCACTGAAGCTTTCTTT.

This clonotype turned up a few times. The V and J genes are TRBV6-1 and TRBJ2-5, with 9 positions matching TRBD1. The CDR3 spans 16 residues. Looked up from germline, CDR1 is MNHNS and CDR2 is SASEGT. V shed 6 bases, J shed 5 bases, and the junction held 13 bases outside the gene matches. CDR3 residues: CASSSERQGGMETQYF. In DNA form, the CDR3 reads TGTGCCAGCAGCTCCGAACGACAGGGGGGAATGGAGACCCAGTACTTC.

The chain combines TRBV7-2 with TRBJ2-7; the D gene is possibly TRBD1 (6 bases). Germline loops: CDR1 SGHTA, CDR2 FQGNSA. V was trimmed by 4 bases and J by 4 bases, leaving 11 bases between them. This CDR3 is built from 13 residues. The CDR3 reads CASSSNRVYEQYF. DNA of the CDR3: TGTGCCAGCAGCTCCAACAGGGTTTACGAGCAGTACTTC.